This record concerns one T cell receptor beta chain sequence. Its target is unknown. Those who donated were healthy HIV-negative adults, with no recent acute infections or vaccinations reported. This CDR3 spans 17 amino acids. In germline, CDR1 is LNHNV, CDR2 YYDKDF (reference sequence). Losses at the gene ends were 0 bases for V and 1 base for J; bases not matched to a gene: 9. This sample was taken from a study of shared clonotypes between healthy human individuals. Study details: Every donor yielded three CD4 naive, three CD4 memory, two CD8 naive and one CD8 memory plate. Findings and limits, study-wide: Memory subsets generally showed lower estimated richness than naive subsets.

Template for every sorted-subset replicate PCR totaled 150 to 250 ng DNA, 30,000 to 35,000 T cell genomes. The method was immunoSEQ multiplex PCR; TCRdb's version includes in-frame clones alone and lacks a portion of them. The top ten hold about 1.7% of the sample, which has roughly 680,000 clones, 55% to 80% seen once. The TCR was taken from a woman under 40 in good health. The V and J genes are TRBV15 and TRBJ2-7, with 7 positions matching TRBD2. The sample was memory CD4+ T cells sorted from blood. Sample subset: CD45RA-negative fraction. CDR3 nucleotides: TGTGCCACCAGCAGAGATAATTTGGGGGGGAAATCCTACGAGCAGTACTTC. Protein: CATSRDNLGGKSYEQYF. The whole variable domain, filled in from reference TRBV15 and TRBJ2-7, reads DAMVIQNPRYQVTQFGKPVTLSCSQTLNHNVMYWYQQKSSQAPKLLFHYYDKDFNNEADTPDNFQSRRPNTSFCFLDIRSPGLGDTAMYLCATSRDNLGGKSYEQYFGPGTRLTVT.